What follows describes a single TCR beta chain. Its matching antigen is unknown. The entry originates in a study of T cell repertoires in cytomegalovirus infection. About the study: The authors relied on CMV epitopes, both recently identified HLA-C-restricted and well-studied HLA-B-restricted. Indications came from public TCR beta signatures; they pointed to CMV infection and to a matching HLA type.

MiXCR, applied by TCRdb to the reads, yields one record per CDR3 protein. The sample holds roughly 500,000 distinct CDR3 sequences, roughly 34% seen once. Whole-study findings and limits: In two of eight donors, the top clonotype was HLA-C-restricted CMV-specific. Cumulative frequency (of public TCR beta family members) identified carriers of CMV plus the relevant HLA.

Trimming took 3 bases from V and 2 from J, leaving 18 bases between them. The length of the CDR3 is 17 residues. Looked up from germline, CDR1 is MNHEY and CDR2 is SMNVEV (reference sequence). V usage is TRBV27 and J usage is TRBJ2-3; D unclear. Specimen: cultured PBMCs, collected from culture after CMV antigen stimulation. This TCR was recovered from a human donor in good health (CMV status not recorded). Some clones in this sample may be carry-over from other donors' samples. CDR3 residues: CASSFAALRKFTDTQYF. CDR3 DNA sequence: TGTGCCAGCAGTTTCGCAGCCCTTCGAAAATTCACAGATACGCAGTATTTT.